This T cell receptor (beta chain) emerged from a study of cytomegalovirus exposure and HLA in healthy donors. Germline V gene data show CDR1 as PRHDT and CDR2 as FYEKMQ (reference sequence). The CDR3 consists of 13 residues. Trimming at V came to 1 base and at J to 10 bases, leaving 3 bases not matched to a gene. A multiplex PCR was run with 60 Vbeta primers and 13 Jbeta primers. Clones were read by immunoSEQ multiplex PCR, and TCRdb kept only the in-frame ones, dropping some. This sample has over 85,000 clones, with around 78% found just once. The sequence was collected from a man aged 30 to 39 in good health and CMV-seronegative. This chain connects TRBV13 to TRBJ1-2; 10 bases align to TRBD1. Material for sequencing was PBMCs. The DNA for the CDR3 is TGTGCCAGCAGCTTAGAGGGGACAGGGGACTACACCTTC. Its protein is CASSLEGTGDYTF. The full variable domain, with the rest looked up from reference TRBV13 and TRBJ1-2, is AAGVIQSPRHLIKEKRETATLKCYPIPRHDTVYWYQQGPGQDPQFLISFYEKMQSDKGSIPDRFSAQQFSDYHSELNMSSLELGDSALYFCASSLEGTGDYTFGSGTRLTVV.